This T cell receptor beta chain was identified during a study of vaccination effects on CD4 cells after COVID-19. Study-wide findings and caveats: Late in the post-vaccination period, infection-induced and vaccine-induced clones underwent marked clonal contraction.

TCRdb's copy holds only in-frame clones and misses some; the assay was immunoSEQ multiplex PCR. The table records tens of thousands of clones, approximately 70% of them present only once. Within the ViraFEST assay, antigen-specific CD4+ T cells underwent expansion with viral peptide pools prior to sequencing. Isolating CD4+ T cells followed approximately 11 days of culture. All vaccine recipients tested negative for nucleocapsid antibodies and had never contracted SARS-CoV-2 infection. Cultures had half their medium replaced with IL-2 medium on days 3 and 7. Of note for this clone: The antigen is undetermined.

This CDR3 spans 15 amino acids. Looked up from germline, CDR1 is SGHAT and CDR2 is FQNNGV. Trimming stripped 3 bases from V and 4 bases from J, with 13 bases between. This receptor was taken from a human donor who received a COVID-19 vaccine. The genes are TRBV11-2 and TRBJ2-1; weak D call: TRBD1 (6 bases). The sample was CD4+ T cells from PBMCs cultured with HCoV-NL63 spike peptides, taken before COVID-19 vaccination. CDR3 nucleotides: TGTGCCAGCAGCTTGGGGCCTGGACAGTACAATGAGCAGTTCTTC. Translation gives CASSLGPGQYNEQFF.